The 20 T cell receptor beta chains in this list originate from one sample, sequenced in a study of blood T cell repertoires in COVID-19 (dated by TCRdb to the early 2020s). Libraries were constructed by the immunoSEQ multiplex PCR assay. In TCRdb, the immuneACCESS table is reduced to in-frame sequences with V and J assigned. These tables do not hold every clone; where another copy was compared, an unresolved V gene accounts for under half, and the others remain unexplained. A total of around 25,000 clones appear in this sample, over 75% of them only once. The ten largest make up more than 7.5% of the sample. Sequenced sample: peripheral blood. The source of these receptors is a woman aged 50 to 60 with active COVID-19.

This clone occurred once. The chain is built from TRBV9 and TRBJ2-1; TRBD2 agrees at 8 bases. J was trimmed by 4 bases and V by 5 bases; bases with no gene match: 8. Germline assignment: CDR1 SGDLS and CDR2 YYNGEE. CDR3 length equals 15 residues. The CDR3 is CASSESGLVYNEQFF. CDR3 sequence (DNA): TGTGCCAGCAGTGAATCGGGACTAGTATACAATGAGCAGTTCTTC.

The J gene is TRBJ2-5, the V gene TRBV24-1; 8 nucleotides match TRBD1. V shed 2 bases, J shed 5 bases, and the junction held 9 bases outside the gene matches. CDR3 length: 16 residues. The V gene's germline CDR1 is KGHDR and CDR2 SFDVKD. The CDR3 sequence is CATSDSMTGEKETQYF. Written as DNA, the CDR3 is TGTGCCACCAGTGATTCTATGACAGGGGAGAAGGAGACCCAGTACTTC.

This clone showed up just once. The rearrangement joins TRBV6-5 to TRBJ1-2; the match to TRBD1 covers 11 bases. The ends lost 7 bases at V and 3 bases at J; junction bases unmatched: 7. The V gene's germline CDR1 is MNHEY and CDR2 SVGAGI. This CDR3 region has 15 residues. CDR3 amino acids: CASNVRDRGDYGYTF. The CDR3 nucleotides read TGTGCCAGCAATGTAAGGGACAGGGGGGACTATGGCTACACCTTC.

The chain recombines TRBV28 with TRBJ1-5; D is uncertain. V was clipped by 6 bases and J by 4 bases, with 10 bases between them. Germline values: CDR1 MDHEN, CDR2 SYDVKM. This CDR3 region has 13 residues. The DNA for the CDR3 is TGTGCCAGCAGACGACTTGTAAATCAGCCCCAGCATTTT. It specifies CASRRLVNQPQHF.

V gene TRBV30 combines with J gene TRBJ2-3; perhaps TRBD1 as D (5 bases). The V and J ends lost 0 bases and 6 bases respectively, with 13 bases between them. Germline V gene lookup returns CDR1 GTSNPN and CDR2 SVGIG (reference sequence). CDR3 length equals 14 residues. The DNA for the CDR3 is TGTGCCTGGAGTGTGGCAGGGCAGTGGGATACGCAGTATTTT. This encodes CAWSVAGQWDTQYF.

V usage is TRBV6-5 and J usage is TRBJ2-7, with D unclear. Trimming left V 8 bases short and J 2 bases short, with 13 bases between. The CDR3 extends over 13 amino acids. The germline V gene has CDR1 MNHEY and CDR2 SVGAGI. The CDR3 loop is CASYEQATYEQYF. The CDR3 nucleotides read TGTGCCAGCTATGAGCAGGCGACCTACGAGCAGTACTTC.

The rearrangement links TRBV5-1 to TRBJ1-6, with unresolved D. The V and J ends lost 0 bases and 9 bases respectively, with 10 bases between them. CDR1 is SGHRS, CDR2 YFSETQ, per germline. This CDR3 is built from 14 residues. The CDR3 sequence: CASSLGQGSSPLHF. The DNA of the CDR3 is TGCGCCAGCAGCTTGGGACAAGGGAGTTCACCCCTCCACTTT.

V usage is TRBV6-1 and J usage is TRBJ1-1, with 7 bases identical to TRBD1. Germline loops: CDR1 MNHNS, CDR2 SASEGT. The CDR3 is made up of 16 amino acids. V trimming: 4 bases; J trimming: 2 bases; junction bases outside the gene matches: 10. The CDR3 region is CASSALLDRDNTEAFF. The CDR3 DNA reads as TGTGCCAGCAGTGCCCTTCTAGACAGGGACAACACTGAAGCTTTCTTT.

The CDR3 region has the DNA TGTGCCAGCAGCTTCGGGACAGAAGAGACCCAGTACTTC. This translates into CASSFGTEETQYF. The chain is built from TRBV5-6 and TRBJ2-5; the match to TRBD1 covers 7 bases. The CDR3 contains 13 residues. V shed 2 bases, J shed 3 bases, and the junction held 1 base outside the gene matches. Germline-derived CDR1 and CDR2 are SGHDT and YYEEEE. Full variable domain (rest looked up from reference TRBV5-6 and TRBJ2-5): DAGVTQSPTHLIKTRGQQVTLRCSPKSGHDTVSWYQQALGQGPQFIFQYYEEEERQRGNFPDRFSGHQFPNYSSELNVNALLLGDSALYLCASSFGTEETQYFGPGTRLLVL.

CDR3 bases: TGTGCCAGCAGCCCAAGGGCAGGGTCAGATACGCAGTATTTT. It codes for CASSPRAGSDTQYF. The V call is TRBV7-3, the J call TRBJ2-3; TRBD1 might be the D (5 bases). Deletions cut 5 bases from V and 4 bases from J, with 13 bases between. CDR1 SGHTA and CDR2 FQGTGA come from the germline V gene. The CDR3 is 14 residues long. Filled out from reference TRBV7-3 and TRBJ2-3, the complete variable domain reads GAGVSQTPSNKVTEKGKYVELRCDPISGHTALYWYRQSLGQGPEFLIYFQGTGAADDSGLPNDRFFAVRPEGSVSTLKIQRTERGDSAVYLCASSPRAGSDTQYFGPGTRLTVL.

The chain combines TRBV7-9 with TRBJ2-5, with 9 bases fitting TRBD1. CDR1 and CDR2 from the germline V gene are SEHNR and FQNEAQ (reference sequence). CDR3 size: 14 residues. V lost 4 bases to trimming and J lost 4 bases; unmatched junction nucleotides: 4. In DNA, the CDR3 is TGTGCCAGCAGCTCGGGACAGGGATTAGAGACCCAGTACTTC. It codes for CASSSGQGLETQYF. The full variable domain, with the rest looked up from reference TRBV7-9 and TRBJ2-5, is DTGVSQNPRHKITKRGQNVTFRCDPISEHNRLYWYRQTLGQGPEFLTYFQNEAQLEKSRLLSDRFSAERPKGSFSTLEIQRTEQGDSAMYLCASSSGQGLETQYFGPGTRLLVL.

The V call is TRBV5-1, the J call TRBJ2-6, with D possibly being TRBD1 (6 bases). In germline, CDR1 is SGHRS, CDR2 YFSETQ. CDR3 size: 20 residues. The ends were cut back, 1 base at V and 0 bases at J, with 20 bases in the middle. The CDR3 reads CASSLYGVDSWNSGANVLTF. In DNA form, the CDR3 reads TGCGCCAGCAGCTTGTATGGGGTGGACAGCTGGAACTCTGGGGCCAACGTCCTGACTTTC. Supplemented by reference TRBV5-1 and TRBJ2-6, the full variable domain reads KAGVTQTPRYLIKTRGQQVTLSCSPISGHRSVSWYQQTPGQGLQFLFEYFSETQRNKGNFPGRFSGRQFSNSRSEMNVSTLELGDSALYLCASSLYGVDSWNSGANVLTFGAGSRLTVL.

This clone came up a few times. V gene TRBV4-1 combines with J gene TRBJ2-5; 10 bases align to TRBD2. With V trimmed by 1 base and J by 0 bases, 2 bases remained unmatched. Germline CDR1 reads MGHRA; CDR2 reads YSYEKL. The CDR3 length is 16 residues. The CDR3 sequence is CASSQVGLADQETQYF. In nucleotides, the CDR3 is TGCGCCAGCAGCCAAGTTGGACTAGCGGACCAAGAGACCCAGTACTTC.

V and J are TRBV6-5 and TRBJ1-6, with no clear D. Germline V gives CDR1 MNHEY, CDR2 SVGAGI. The CDR3 is made up of 15 amino acids. The V and J ends lost 7 bases and 4 bases respectively, with 14 bases between them. The chain's CDR3 is CASTLSSQYNSPLHF. The CDR3 DNA sequence: TGTGCCAGCACCCTGAGCTCCCAATATAATTCACCCCTCCACTTT.

The chain couples TRBV6-5 to TRBJ2-2; TRBD2 aligns across 9 bases. The CDR3 contains 15 residues. V gave up 6 bases and J gave up 1 base; unmatched junction bases: 3. Germline V gene lookup returns CDR1 MNHEY and CDR2 SVGAGI. The CDR3 region has the DNA TGTGCCAGCAGCTATAGCGGGAGGAACACCGGGGAGCTGTTTTTT. It is translated as CASSYSGRNTGELFF.

J is TRBJ2-5 and V is TRBV6-2 or TRBV6-3, with TRBD2 identical over 7 bases. Germline V gene data show CDR1 as MNHEY and CDR2 as SVGEGT. The CDR3 has 16 residues. Trimming at V came to 6 bases and at J to 4 bases, leaving 14 bases not matched to a gene. The CDR3 here is CASSRATAGSLETQYF. The CDR3 DNA follows: TGTGCCAGCAGCCGTGCTACAGCGGGGAGCCTAGAGACCCAGTACTTC.

CDR3 region: CATTPPGNTEAFF. The CDR3 DNA sequence: TGTGCCACAACCCCACCCGGGAACACTGAAGCTTTCTTT. V and J are TRBV10-3 and TRBJ1-1; no clear D. The CDR3 is 13 amino acids. Germline lookup yields CDR1 ENHRY and CDR2 SYGVKD. The V end was cut by 10 bases, the J end by 1 base, with 13 bases between.

CDR3 region: CASVALHSWQFF. CDR3 in DNA: TGTGCCAGCGTAGCTTTGCATTCGTGGCAGTTCTTC. The rearrangement links TRBV5-8 to TRBJ2-1; D is unresolved. The CDR3 consists of 12 residues. Trimming took off 7 bases at V and 12 bases at J, with 17 bases between the two ends. The germline V gene has CDR1 SGHTS and CDR2 YDEGEE.

This rearrangement joins TRBV5-4 to TRBJ1-1, with 8 positions matching TRBD1. Trimming cost V 4 bases and J 6 bases; bases outside gene matches: 5. The CDR3 loop spans 13 amino acids. Germline-derived CDR1 and CDR2 are SGHNT and YYREEE (reference sequence). CDR3: CASSTTGVAEAFF. Here the CDR3 DNA reads TGTGCCAGCAGCACGACAGGGGTGGCTGAAGCTTTCTTT. Variable domain in full (rest from reference TRBV5-4 and TRBJ1-1): ETGVTQSPTHLIKTRGQQVTLRCSSQSGHNTVSWYQQALGQGPQFIFQYYREEENGRGNFPPRFSGLQFPNYSSELNVNALELDDSALYLCASSTTGVAEAFFGQGTRLTVV.

This rearrangement joins TRBV10-3 to TRBJ2-5; 14 positions match TRBD2. Germline V lookup: CDR1 ENHRY, CDR2 SYGVKD. Losses at the gene ends were 4 bases for V and 5 bases for J; bases not matched to a gene: 0. The CDR3 consists of 14 residues. The CDR3 region has the DNA TGTGCCATCAGTGGACTAGCGGGAGGGGAGACCCAGTACTTC. Translating it yields CAISGLAGGETQYF.